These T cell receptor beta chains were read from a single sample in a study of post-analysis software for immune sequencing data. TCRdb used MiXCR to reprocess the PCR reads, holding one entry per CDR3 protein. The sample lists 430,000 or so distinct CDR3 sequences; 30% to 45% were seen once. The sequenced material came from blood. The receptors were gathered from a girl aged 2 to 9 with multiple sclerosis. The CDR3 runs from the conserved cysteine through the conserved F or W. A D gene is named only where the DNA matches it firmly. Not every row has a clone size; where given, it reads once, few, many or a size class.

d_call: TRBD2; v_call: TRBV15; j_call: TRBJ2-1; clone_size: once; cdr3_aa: CATSRSKTSGGAYNEQFF; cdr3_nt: TGTGCCACCAGCAGATCGAAGACTAGCGGGGGGGCCTACAATGAGCAGTTCTTC
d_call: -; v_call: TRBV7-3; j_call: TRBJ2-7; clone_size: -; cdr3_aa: CASSLTRGYRSEQYF; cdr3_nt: TGTGCCAGCAGCTTAACGAGAGGGTACAGAAGCGAGCAGTACTTC
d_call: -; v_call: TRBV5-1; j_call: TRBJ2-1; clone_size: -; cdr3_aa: CASSFVPGSYNEQFF; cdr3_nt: TGCGCCAGCAGCTTCGTCCCAGGGAGCTACAATGAGCAGTTCTTC
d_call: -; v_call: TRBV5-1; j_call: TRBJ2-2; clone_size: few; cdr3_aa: CASSLGQEWTGELFF; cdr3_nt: TGCGCCAGCAGCTTGGGTCAGGAGTGGACCGGGGAGCTGTTTTTT
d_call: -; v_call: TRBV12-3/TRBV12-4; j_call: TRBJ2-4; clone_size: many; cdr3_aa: CASGGVLAKNIQYF; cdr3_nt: TGTGCCAGCGGGGGAGTTCTAGCCAAAAACATTCAGTACTTC
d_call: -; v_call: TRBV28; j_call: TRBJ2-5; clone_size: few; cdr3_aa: CASSLGGPVLRETQYF; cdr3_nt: TGTGCCAGCAGTTTAGGTGGGCCGGTTCTCCGGGAGACCCAGTACTTC
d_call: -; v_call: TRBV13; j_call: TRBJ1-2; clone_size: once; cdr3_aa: CASSSFLGSPGNNYGYTF; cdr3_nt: TGTGCCAGCAGCTCCTTTCTCGGGTCGCCAGGGAATAACTATGGCTACACCTTC
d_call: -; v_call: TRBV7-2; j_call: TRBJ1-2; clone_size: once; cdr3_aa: CASSLGLQKRTTDGYTF; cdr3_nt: TGTGCCAGCAGCTTAGGTCTACAGAAACGTACTACTGATGGCTACACCTTC
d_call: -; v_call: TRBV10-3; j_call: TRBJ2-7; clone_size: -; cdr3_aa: CATGPNYEQYF; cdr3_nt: TGTGCCACCGGCCCCAACTACGAGCAGTACTTC
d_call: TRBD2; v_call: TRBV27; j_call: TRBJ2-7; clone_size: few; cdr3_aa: CASSLQRGDSYEQYF; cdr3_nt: TGTGCCAGCAGTTTACAGCGGGGGGACTCCTACGAGCAGTACTTC
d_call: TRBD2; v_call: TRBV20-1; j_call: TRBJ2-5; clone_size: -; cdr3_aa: CSAPKAGRETQYF; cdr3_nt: TGCAGTGCGCCGAAAGCGGGGCGGGAGACCCAGTACTTC
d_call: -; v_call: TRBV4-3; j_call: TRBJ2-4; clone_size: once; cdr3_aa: CASSSREGPGNIQYF; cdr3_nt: TGCGCCAGCAGCTCCCGTGAGGGACCCGGAAACATTCAGTACTTC
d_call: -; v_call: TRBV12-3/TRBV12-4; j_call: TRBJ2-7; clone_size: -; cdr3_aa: CASTSRGYSYEQYF; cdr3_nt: TGTGCCAGCACCTCAAGGGGTTACTCCTACGAGCAGTACTTC
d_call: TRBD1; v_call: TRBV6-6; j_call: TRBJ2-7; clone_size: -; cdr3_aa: CASSWDRLGNSAYEQYF; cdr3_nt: TGTGCCAGCAGTTGGGACAGGTTGGGTAATTCCGCCTACGAGCAGTACTTC
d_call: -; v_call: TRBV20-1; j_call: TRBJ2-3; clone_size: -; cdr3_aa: CSPGMAGFLDTQYF; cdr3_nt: TGCAGCCCCGGGATGGCGGGGTTCTTAGATACGCAGTATTTT
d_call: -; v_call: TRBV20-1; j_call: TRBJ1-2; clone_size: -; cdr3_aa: CSARIAEGPIYGYTF; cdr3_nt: TGCAGTGCTAGAATCGCGGAGGGACCGATCTATGGCTACACCTTC
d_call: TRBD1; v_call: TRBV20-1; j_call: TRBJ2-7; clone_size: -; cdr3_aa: CSAGQGSYEQYF; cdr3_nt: TGCAGTGCTGGACAGGGCTCCTACGAGCAGTACTTC
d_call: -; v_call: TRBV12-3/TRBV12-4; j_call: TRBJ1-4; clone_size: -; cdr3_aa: CASRGGTEREKLFF; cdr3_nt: TGTGCCAGCAGGGGCGGTACCGAAAGAGAAAAACTGTTTTTT
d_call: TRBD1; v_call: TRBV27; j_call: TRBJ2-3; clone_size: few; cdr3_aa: CASSLRTGMADTQYF; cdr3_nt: TGTGCCAGCAGTTTACGGACAGGGATGGCAGATACGCAGTATTTT
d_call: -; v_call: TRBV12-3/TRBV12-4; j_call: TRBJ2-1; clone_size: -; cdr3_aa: CASSQLGGIISYNEQFF; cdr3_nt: TGTGCCAGCAGTCAACTGGGCGGGATAATTTCCTACAATGAGCAGTTCTTC
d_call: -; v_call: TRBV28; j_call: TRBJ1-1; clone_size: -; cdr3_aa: CASSLLGRPNTEAFF; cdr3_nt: TGTGCCAGCAGTTTATTGGGGAGACCTAACACTGAAGCTTTCTTT
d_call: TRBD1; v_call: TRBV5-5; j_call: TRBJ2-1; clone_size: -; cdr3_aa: CASSLGRTGLMYNEQFF; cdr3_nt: TGTGCCAGCAGCTTGGGCAGGACAGGCCTAATGTACAATGAGCAGTTCTTC
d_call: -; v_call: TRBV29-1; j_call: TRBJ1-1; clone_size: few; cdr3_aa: CSVVGPQGRSGNTEAFF; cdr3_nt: TGCAGCGTTGTAGGCCCCCAGGGGCGCTCGGGGAACACTGAAGCTTTCTTT
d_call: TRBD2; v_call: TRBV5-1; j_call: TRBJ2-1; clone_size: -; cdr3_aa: CASKKGLADQETQFF; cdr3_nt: TGCGCCAGCAAGAAGGGACTAGCGGACCAAGAGACCCAGTTCTTC
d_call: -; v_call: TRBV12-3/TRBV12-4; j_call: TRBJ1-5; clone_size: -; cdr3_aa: CASTTGSILNQPQHF; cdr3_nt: TGTGCCAGCACCACCGGGTCAATACTCAATCAGCCCCAGCATTTT
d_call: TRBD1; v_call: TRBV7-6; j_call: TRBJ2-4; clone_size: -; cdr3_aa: CASSSRTGLGKNIQYF; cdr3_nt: TGTGCCAGCAGCTCCCGGACAGGGTTGGGCAAAAACATTCAGTACTTC
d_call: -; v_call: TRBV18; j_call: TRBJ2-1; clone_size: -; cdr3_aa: CASSLKRSSYNEQFF; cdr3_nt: TGTGCCAGCTCACTAAAACGGAGCTCCTACAATGAGCAGTTCTTC
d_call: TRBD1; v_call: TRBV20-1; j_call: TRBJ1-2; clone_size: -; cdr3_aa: CSARDRRGLNYGYTF; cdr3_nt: TGCAGTGCTAGAGATCGAAGGGGGCTTAACTATGGCTACACCTTC
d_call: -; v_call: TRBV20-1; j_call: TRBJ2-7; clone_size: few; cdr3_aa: CSARAPSSHEQYF; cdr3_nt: TGCAGTGCTAGAGCACCTAGCAGCCACGAGCAGTACTTC
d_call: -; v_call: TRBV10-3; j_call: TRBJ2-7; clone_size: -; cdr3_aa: CATSTSCEQYF; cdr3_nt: TGTGCCACCAGTACTAGCTGCGAGCAGTACTTC
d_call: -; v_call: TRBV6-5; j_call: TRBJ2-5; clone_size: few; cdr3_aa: CASSYSKQDGTQYF; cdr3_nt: TGTGCCAGCAGTTACTCGAAACAGGACGGGACCCAGTACTTC
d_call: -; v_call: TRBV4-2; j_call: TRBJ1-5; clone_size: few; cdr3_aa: CASSQGQESNQPQHF; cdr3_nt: TGTGCCAGCAGCCAAGGGCAAGAGAGCAATCAGCCCCAGCATTTT
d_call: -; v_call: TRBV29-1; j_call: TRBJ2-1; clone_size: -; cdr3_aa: CSVRSNEQFF; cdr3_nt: TGCAGCGTTCGGAGCAATGAGCAGTTCTTC
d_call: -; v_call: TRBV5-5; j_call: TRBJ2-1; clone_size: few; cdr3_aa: CASSLAGQTYNEQFF; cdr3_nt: TGTGCCAGCAGCTTGGCCGGGCAGACCTACAATGAGCAGTTCTTC
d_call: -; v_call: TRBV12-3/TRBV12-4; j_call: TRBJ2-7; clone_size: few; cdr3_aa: CASSFGVREQYF; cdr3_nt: TGTGCCAGCAGTTTTGGGGTCCGCGAGCAGTACTTC
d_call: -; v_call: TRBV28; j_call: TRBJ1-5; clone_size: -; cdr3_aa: CASSPGPRSGRANQPQHF; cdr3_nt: TGTGCCAGCAGTCCCGGCCCGCGTTCGGGGCGTGCGAATCAGCCCCAGCATTTT
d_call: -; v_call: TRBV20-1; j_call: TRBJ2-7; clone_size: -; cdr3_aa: CSARSDAGSYEQYF; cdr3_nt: TGCAGTGCTAGATCCGACGCAGGCTCCTACGAGCAGTACTTC
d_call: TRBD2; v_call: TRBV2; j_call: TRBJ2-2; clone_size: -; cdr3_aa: CASRGRGLAGEYTGELFF; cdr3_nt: TGTGCCAGCAGAGGACGGGGACTAGCGGGAGAGTACACCGGGGAGCTGTTTTTT
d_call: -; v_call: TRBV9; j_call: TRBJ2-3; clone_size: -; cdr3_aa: CASSVGLATDTQYF; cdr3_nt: TGTGCCAGCAGCGTGGGCCTAGCGACAGATACGCAGTATTTT
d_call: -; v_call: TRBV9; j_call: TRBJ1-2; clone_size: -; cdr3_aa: CASSVDNSDYGYTF; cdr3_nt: TGTGCCAGCAGCGTAGATAACAGTGACTATGGCTACACCTTC